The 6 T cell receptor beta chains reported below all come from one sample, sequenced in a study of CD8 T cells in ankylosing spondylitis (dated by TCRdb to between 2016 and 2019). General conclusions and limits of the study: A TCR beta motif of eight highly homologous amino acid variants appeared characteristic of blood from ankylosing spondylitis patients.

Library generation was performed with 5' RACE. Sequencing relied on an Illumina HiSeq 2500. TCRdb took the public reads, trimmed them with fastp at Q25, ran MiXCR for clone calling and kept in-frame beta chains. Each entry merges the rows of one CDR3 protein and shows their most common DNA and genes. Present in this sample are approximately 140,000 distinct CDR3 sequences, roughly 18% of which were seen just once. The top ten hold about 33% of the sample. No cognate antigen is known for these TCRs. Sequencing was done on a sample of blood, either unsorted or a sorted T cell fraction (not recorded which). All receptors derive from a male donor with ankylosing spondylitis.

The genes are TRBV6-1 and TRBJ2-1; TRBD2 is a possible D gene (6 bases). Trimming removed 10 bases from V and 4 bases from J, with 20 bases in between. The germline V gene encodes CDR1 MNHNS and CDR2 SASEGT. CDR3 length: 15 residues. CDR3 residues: CATLYASGLYNEQFF. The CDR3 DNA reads TGTGCCACCCTTTACGCCAGCGGACTATACAATGAGCAGTTCTTC.

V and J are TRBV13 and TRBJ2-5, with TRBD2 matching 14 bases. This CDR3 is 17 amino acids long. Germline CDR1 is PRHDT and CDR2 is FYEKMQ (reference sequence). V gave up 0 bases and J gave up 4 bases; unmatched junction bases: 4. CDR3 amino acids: CASSLGGLAGDLETQYF. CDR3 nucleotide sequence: TGTGCCAGCAGCTTAGGGGGACTAGCGGGAGACCTAGAGACCCAGTACTTC. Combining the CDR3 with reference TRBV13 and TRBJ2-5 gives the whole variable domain AAGVIQSPRHLIKEKRETATLKCYPIPRHDTVYWYQQGPGQDPQFLISFYEKMQSDKGSIPDRFSAQQFSDYHSELNMSSLELGDSALYFCASSLGGLAGDLETQYFGPGTRLLVL.

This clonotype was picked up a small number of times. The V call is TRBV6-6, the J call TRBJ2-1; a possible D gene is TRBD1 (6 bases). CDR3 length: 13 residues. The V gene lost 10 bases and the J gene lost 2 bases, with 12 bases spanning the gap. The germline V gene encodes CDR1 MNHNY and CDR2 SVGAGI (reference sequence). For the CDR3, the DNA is TGTGCCACCACGCAGGGGACCTACAATGAGCAGTTCTTC. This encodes CATTQGTYNEQFF.

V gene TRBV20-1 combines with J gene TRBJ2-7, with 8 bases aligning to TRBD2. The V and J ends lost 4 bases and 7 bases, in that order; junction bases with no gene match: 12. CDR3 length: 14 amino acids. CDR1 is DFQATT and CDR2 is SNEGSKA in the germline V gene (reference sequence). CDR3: CSATWSGSPTEQYF. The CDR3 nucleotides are TGCAGTGCTACCTGGAGCGGGAGCCCGACAGAGCAGTACTTC.

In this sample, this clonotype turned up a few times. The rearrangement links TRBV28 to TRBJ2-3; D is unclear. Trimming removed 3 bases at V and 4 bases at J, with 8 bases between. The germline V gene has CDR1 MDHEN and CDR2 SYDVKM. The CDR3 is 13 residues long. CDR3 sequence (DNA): TGTGCCAGCAGTTTTGCAACGGCAGATACGCAGTATTTT. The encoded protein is CASSFATADTQYF. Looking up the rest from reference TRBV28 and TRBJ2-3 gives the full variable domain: DVKVTQSSRYLVKRTGEKVFLECVQDMDHENMFWYRQDPGLGLRLIYFSYDVKMKEKGDIPEGYSVSREKKERFSLILESASTNQTSMYLCASSFATADTQYFGPGTRLTVL.

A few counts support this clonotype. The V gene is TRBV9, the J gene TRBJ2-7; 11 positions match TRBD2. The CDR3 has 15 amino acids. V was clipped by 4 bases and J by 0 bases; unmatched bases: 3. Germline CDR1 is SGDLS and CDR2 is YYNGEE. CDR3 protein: CASSPGLADSYEQYF. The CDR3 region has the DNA TGTGCCAGCAGCCCGGGACTAGCGGACTCCTACGAGCAGTACTTC.